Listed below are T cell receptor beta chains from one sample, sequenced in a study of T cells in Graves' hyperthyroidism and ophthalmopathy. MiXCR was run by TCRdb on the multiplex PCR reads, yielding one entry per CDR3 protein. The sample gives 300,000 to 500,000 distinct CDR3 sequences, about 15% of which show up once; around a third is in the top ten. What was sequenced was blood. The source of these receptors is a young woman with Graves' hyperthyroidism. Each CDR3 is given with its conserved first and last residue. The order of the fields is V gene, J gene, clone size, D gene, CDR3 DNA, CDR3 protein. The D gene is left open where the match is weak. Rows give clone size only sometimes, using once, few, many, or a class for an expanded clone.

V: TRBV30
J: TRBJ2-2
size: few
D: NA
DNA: TGTGCCTGGGGGCGGGGAGGGGAGCTGTTTTTT
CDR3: CAWGRGGELFF

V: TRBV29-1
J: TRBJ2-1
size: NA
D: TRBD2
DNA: TGCAGCGTTGAAGGTTTGGGACTAGCGGGAGGGAGAAACTCCTACAATGAGCAGTTCTTC
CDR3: CSVEGLGLAGGRNSYNEQFF

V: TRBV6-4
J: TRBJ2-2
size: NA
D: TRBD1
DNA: TGTGCCAGCAGCCGGGACAGGGGGTACTTCGGGGAGCTGTTTTTT
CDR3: CASSRDRGYFGELFF

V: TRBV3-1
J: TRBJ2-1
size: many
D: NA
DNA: TGTGCCAGCAGCCAAGAAGGAATCGGAAACTCCTACAATGAGCAGTTCTTC
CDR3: CASSQEGIGNSYNEQFF

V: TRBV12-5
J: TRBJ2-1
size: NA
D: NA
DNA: TGTGCTAGTGTGGGTCGCGCAGGGCCTAGCTCCTACAATGAGCAGTTCTTC
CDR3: CASVGRAGPSSYNEQFF

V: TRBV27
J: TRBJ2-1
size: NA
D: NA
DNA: TGTGCCAGCACCCTCCGGGACTCCGGGGCCAATGAGCAGTTCTTC
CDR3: CASTLRDSGANEQFF

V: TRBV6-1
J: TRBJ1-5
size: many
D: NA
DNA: TGTGCCAGCAGTGAAGCGCATGGGCTTCGGAATCAGCCCCAGCATTTT
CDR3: CASSEAHGLRNQPQHF

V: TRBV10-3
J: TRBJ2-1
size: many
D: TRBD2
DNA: TGTGCCATCAGTGAGGTGACCCTCGGTAGCGGGAGCCATAGCTCCTACAATGAGCAGTTCTTC
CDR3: CAISEVTLGSGSHSSYNEQFF

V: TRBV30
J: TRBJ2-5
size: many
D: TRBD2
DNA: TGTGCTTGGAGGCTAGCGGGAGGGGGGGAGACCCAGTACTTC
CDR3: CAWRLAGGGETQYF

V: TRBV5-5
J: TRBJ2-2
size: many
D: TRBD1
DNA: TGTGCCAGCAGCTGGGACAGGGGATACACCGGGGAGCTGTTTTTT
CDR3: CASSWDRGYTGELFF

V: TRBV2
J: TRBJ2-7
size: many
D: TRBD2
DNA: TGTGCCAGTGGACTAGCGCCGAGCTCCTACGAGCAGTACTTC
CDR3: CASGLAPSSYEQYF

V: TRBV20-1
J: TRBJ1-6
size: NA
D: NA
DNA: TGCAGTGCTAGAGAAGACGGCGAGGGGTATTCACCCCTCCACTTT
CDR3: CSAREDGEGYSPLHF

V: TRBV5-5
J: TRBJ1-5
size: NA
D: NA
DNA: TGTGCCAGCAGCTTGGTACCCTTGGGGGTATATAGCAATCAGCCCCAGCATTTT
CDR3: CASSLVPLGVYSNQPQHF

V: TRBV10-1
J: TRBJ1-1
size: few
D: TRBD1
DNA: TGCGCCAGCAGTGAAGGGGACAGTGAAGCTTTCTTT
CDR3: CASSEGDSEAFF

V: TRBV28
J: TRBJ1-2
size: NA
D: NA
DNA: TGTGCCAGCAGTTTGTTGGGGGCAGACGGCTACACCTTC
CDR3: CASSLLGADGYTF

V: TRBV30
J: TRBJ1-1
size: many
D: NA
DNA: TGTGCCTGGAAGGTCATGAACACTGAAGCTTTCTTT
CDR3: CAWKVMNTEAFF

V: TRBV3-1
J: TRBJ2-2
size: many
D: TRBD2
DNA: TGTGCCAGCAGCCAAGCTAGCGGGAGTGGTACCGGGGAGCTGTTTTTT
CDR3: CASSQASGSGTGELFF

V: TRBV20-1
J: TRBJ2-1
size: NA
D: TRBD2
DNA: TGCAGTGTCCTACGGGAGGGTCTCTACAATGAGCAGTTCTTC
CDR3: CSVLREGLYNEQFF

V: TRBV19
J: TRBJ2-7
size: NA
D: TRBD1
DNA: TGTGCCAGTAGGGCGACAGGGCCCTCCTACGAGCAGTACTTC
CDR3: CASRATGPSYEQYF

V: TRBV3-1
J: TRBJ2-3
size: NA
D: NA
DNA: TGTGCCAGCAGCCATTCTAGTATGTCCTCTAGCACAGATACGCAGTATTTT
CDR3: CASSHSSMSSSTDTQYF

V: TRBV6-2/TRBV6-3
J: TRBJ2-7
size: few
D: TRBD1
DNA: TGTGCCAGCAGGCCCGGCCGACAGGGTTCCTACGAGCAGTACTTC
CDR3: CASRPGRQGSYEQYF

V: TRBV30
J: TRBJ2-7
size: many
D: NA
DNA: TGTGCCTGGACCCATGGGGATGGGCCCTCCTACGAGCAGTACTTC
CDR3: CAWTHGDGPSYEQYF

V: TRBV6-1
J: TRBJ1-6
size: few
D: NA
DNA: TGTGCCAGCAGTGATGACAGGAATTCACCCCTCCACTTT
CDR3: CASSDDRNSPLHF

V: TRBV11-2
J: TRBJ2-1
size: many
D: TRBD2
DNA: TGTGCCAGCAGCTCAGCGGGAGGGCTGGGCAATGAGCAGTTCTTC
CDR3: CASSSAGGLGNEQFF

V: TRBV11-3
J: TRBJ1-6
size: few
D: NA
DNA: TGTGCCAGCAGCTTAGACTTAAGACAGGTTTGGTTTATGACCCTCCACTTT
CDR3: CASSLDLRQVWFMTLHF

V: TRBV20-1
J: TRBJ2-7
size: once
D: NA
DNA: TGCAGTGCTTCCGGGACAACACTGCGGTACTTC
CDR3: CSASGTTLRYF

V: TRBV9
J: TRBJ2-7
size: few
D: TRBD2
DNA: TGTGCCAGCAGCGTAGCCCCTAGCGGGGGGCTCTACGAGCAGTACTTC
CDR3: CASSVAPSGGLYEQYF

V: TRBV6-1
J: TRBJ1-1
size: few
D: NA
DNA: TGTGCCACCTCCGCCGGGGGGTACACTGAAGCTTTCTTT
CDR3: CATSAGGYTEAFF

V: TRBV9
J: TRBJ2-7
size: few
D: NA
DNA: TGTGCCAGCAGCGAACAGGTGAACTCCTACGAGCAGTACTTC
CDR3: CASSEQVNSYEQYF

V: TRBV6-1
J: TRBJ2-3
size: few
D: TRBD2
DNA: TGTGTCTCCGGTGGGAGGGTAAGCACAGATACGCAGTATTTT
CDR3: CVSGGRVSTDTQYF

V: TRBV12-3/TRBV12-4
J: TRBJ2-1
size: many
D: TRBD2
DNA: TGTGCCAGCAGCCGACCGGGACTAGTCCCAGTTGAGCAGTTCTTC
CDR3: CASSRPGLVPVEQFF

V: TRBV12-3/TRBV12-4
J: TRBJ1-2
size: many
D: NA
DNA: TGTGCCAGCAGTTTATTCGGCGGGGGCTACACCTTC
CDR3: CASSLFGGGYTF

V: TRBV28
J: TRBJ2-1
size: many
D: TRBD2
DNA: TGTGCCAGCACCGGGACTAGCGGGAGTTCCCATGAGCAGTTCTTC
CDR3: CASTGTSGSSHEQFF

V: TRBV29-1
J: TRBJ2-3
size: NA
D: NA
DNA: TGCAGCGTTGGGTTGCGTCTCAGCACAGATACGCAGTATTTT
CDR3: CSVGLRLSTDTQYF

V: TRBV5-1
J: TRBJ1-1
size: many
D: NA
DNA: TGCGCCAGCAGCTTGGGTACAGCCCTACTAGAGAACACTGAAGCTTTCTTT
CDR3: CASSLGTALLENTEAFF

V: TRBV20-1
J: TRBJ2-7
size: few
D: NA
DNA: TGCAGTGCTACCCCAGGGGACATGTCCTACGAGCAGTACTTC
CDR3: CSATPGDMSYEQYF

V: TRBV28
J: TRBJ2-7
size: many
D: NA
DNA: TGTGCCAGCCTGACTAGAACTAACTACGAGCAGTACTTC
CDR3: CASLTRTNYEQYF

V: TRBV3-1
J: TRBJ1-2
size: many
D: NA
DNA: TGTGCCAGCAGCACCCGACAGACTACGGCCATCAGCTATGGCTACACCTTC
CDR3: CASSTRQTTAISYGYTF

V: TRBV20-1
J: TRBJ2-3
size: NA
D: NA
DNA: TGCAGTGCTAGAGATCGACCTAGCTTTAGCACAGATACGCAGTATTTT
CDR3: CSARDRPSFSTDTQYF

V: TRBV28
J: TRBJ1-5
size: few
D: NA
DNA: TGTGCCAGCAGTAATATGCCGGTATGGGAGGAGTGGGATCAGCCCCAGCATTTT
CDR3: CASSNMPVWEEWDQPQHF

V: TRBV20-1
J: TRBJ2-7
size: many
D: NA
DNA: TGCAGTTTCACGTGGGCCTCGAGCGCTTACGGGCAGTACTTC
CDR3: CSFTWASSAYGQYF

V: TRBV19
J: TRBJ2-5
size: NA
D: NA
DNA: TGTGCCAGTAGTATAGCGCGGGGCCAAGAGACCCAGTACTTC
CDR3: CASSIARGQETQYF

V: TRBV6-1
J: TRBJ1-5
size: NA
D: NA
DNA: TGTGCCAGCAGTGAACTTTCCTTTTTCGCGCCCCAGCATTTT
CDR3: CASSELSFFAPQHF